This T cell receptor beta chain came from a study of cytomegalovirus exposure and HLA in healthy donors. V shed 2 bases and J 6 bases; nucleotides not matched to a gene: 14. Germline V gives CDR1 SNHLY, CDR2 FYNNEI. The CDR3 extends over 17 amino acids. The PCR used 60 Vbeta and 13 Jbeta primers. Measured with immunoSEQ multiplex PCR; TCRdb has only the in-frame clones, and not every one. The sample carries 130,000 or so clones, more than 70% recorded once. Sequenced material: PBMCs. This rearrangement joins TRBV2 to TRBJ1-2, with TRBD1 matching over 8 bases. This sequence was found in a woman under 40 in good health and CMV-seropositive. The CDR3, as DNA: TGTGCCAGCAGTGAAAGTCTGAGGGGGCAGGGGGCTAATGGCTACACCTTC. Translation gives CASSESLRGQGANGYTF.